Each of the 6 T cell receptor beta chains below was sequenced from the same sample in a study of blood T cell repertoires in COVID-19 (dated by TCRdb to between 2020 and 2021). Library preparation used the immunoSEQ multiplex PCR assay. Imported from immuneACCESS, the table was reduced by TCRdb to in-frame sequences with V and J called. These copies leave out some clones; in studies compared against another copy, an unresolved V gene accounts for under half, and the cause of the remainder is not known. This sample is represented by some 250,000 clones; over 75% of them were singletons. Around 1.8% of the sample lies in the top ten. Input material: PBMCs or T cells enriched from blood (not recorded which). These receptors originate from a woman aged 50 to 60 who had recovered from COVID-19.

A remark on this clone: The same CDR3 arises from other DNA sequences in this sample as well. V usage is TRBV19 and J usage is TRBJ1-5; tentatively, D is TRBD1 (5 bases). Germline-derived CDR1 and CDR2 are LNHDA and SQIVND (reference sequence). The CDR3 covers 15 residues. Trimming pared 3 bases from V and 4 bases from J, leaving 13 bases between. CDR3 DNA sequence: TGTGCCAGTAGTATGGTCCCCGGGGGTAATCAGCCCCAGCATTTT. Translated, it gives CASSMVPGGNQPQHF. Drawing the rest from reference TRBV19 and TRBJ1-5, the complete variable domain is DGGITQSPKYLFRKEGQNVTLSCEQNLNHDAMYWYRQDPGQGLRLIYYSQIVNDFQKGDIAEGYSVSREKKESFPLTVTSAQKNPTAFYLCASSMVPGGNQPQHFGDGTRLSIL.

The chain has TRBV28 and TRBJ1-1; 8 nucleotides agree with TRBD1. CDR1 MDHEN and CDR2 SYDVKM come from the germline V gene. The CDR3 is 14 amino acids. Trimming at V came to 6 bases and at J to 4 bases, leaving 7 bases not matched to a gene. CDR3 DNA sequence: TGTGCCAGCAGGCCGAACAGGGGGACCACTGAAGCTTTCTTT. It specifies CASRPNRGTTEAFF.

This chain uses TRBV5-5 with TRBJ2-5, with 8 nucleotides matching TRBD1. J lost 4 bases, V lost 4 bases, and 6 bases had no gene match. Per the germline V gene, CDR1 is SGHKS and CDR2 is YYEKEE (reference sequence). The CDR3 length is 14 residues. The CDR3 loop reads CASSESGTGETQYF. In nucleotides, the CDR3 is TGTGCCAGCAGCGAATCCGGGACAGGAGAGACCCAGTACTTC.

V and J are TRBV27 and TRBJ2-2; TRBD1 might be the D (6 bases). V was trimmed by 5 bases and J by 0 bases, leaving 10 bases between them. Germline V gene sequence: CDR1 MNHEY, CDR2 SMNVEV (reference sequence). The CDR3 covers 15 residues. The CDR3 region has the DNA TGTGCCAGCAGTAAATCAGGGGCGAACACCGGGGAGCTGTTTTTT. Its translation: CASSKSGANTGELFF.

The chain employs TRBV27 and TRBJ2-1; D may be TRBD2 (6 bases). The ends were cut back, 10 bases at V and 7 bases at J, with 14 bases in the middle. The CDR3 has 12 residues. From germline, CDR1 is MNHEY and CDR2 SMNVEV (reference sequence). The CDR3 DNA is TGTGCCATCGCAAGCGGAGGGAATGAGCAGTTCTTC. Its protein is CAIASGGNEQFF.

The gene calls are TRBV6-5 and TRBJ2-1, with 9 bases that match TRBD1. Germline CDR1 and CDR2: MNHEY and SVGAGI. The CDR3 extends over 15 amino acids. After removal of 6 bases from V and 4 bases from J, the junction contained 7 bases not matched to a gene. CDR3 protein: CASSSTGGLYNEQFF. The CDR3, as DNA: TGTGCCAGCAGCTCCACAGGGGGCTTGTACAATGAGCAGTTCTTC.